These 9 T cell receptor beta chains originate from one sample sequenced in a study of blood T cells in healthy people across ages. A second PCR, run for roughly 7 to 11 cycles, used a sample-barcoded 5' primer plus a J-beta primer mix. MiXCR, applied by TCRdb to the 5' RACE reads, yields one record per CDR3 protein. Among approximately 2,000,000 distinct CDR3 sequences, approximately 40% were seen once, and the ten largest hold roughly 24%. Sequencing was carried out using blood. Receptors were obtained from a human donor in good health.

This clonotype was seen many times. V and J are TRBV5-5 and TRBJ1-5, with D unclear. The CDR3 consists of 13 residues. The germline CDR1 and CDR2 sequences are SGHKS and YYEKEE (reference sequence). V was clipped by 2 bases and J by 4 bases, with 7 bases between them. In DNA form, the CDR3 reads TGTGCCAGCAGCTTTGACAAAAATCAGCCCCAGCATTTT. Protein sequence: CASSFDKNQPQHF. The entire variable domain, with the rest obtained from reference TRBV5-5 and TRBJ1-5, is as follows: DAGVTQSPTHLIKTRGQQVTLRCSPISGHKSVSWYQQVLGQGPQFIFQYYEKEERGRGNFPDRFSARQFPNYSSELNVNALLLGDSALYLCASSFDKNQPQHFGDGTRLSIL.

J is TRBJ2-1 and V is TRBV12-3 or TRBV12-4; TRBD1 matches 8 bases. V dropped 7 bases and J dropped 10; count of bases not matched to a gene: 15. CDR3 length equals 15 residues. CDR3 region: CASTSHVGGQVEQFF. The CDR3 DNA reads as TGTGCCAGCACCTCTCATGTCGGGGGACAGGTGGAGCAGTTCTTC.

The chain is built from TRBV29-1 and TRBJ2-1, with D tentatively TRBD1 or TRBD2 (5 bases each). Germline values: CDR1 SQVTM, CDR2 ANQGSEA. The CDR3 is made up of 13 amino acids. Trimming left V 4 bases short and J 5 bases short, with 12 bases between. Here the CDR3 DNA reads TGCAGCGTTGTTGAGGGGCCCCACAATGAGCAGTTCTTC. Translated, it gives CSVVEGPHNEQFF.

The chain carries TRBV5-1 and TRBJ2-2; D gene unclear. The V gene lost 0 bases and the J gene lost 1 base, with 10 bases spanning the gap. This CDR3 contains 16 residues. Germline V gene sequence: CDR1 SGHRS, CDR2 YFSETQ. The CDR3 sequence: CASSLEGLKNTGELFF. CDR3 bases: TGCGCCAGCAGCTTGGAGGGCCTTAAGAACACCGGGGAGCTGTTTTTT.

The V call is TRBV5-8, the J call TRBJ2-4, with D tentatively TRBD2 (5 bases). The CDR3 has 16 amino acids. Trimming removed 2 bases at V and 3 bases at J, with 15 bases between. Germline V lookup: CDR1 SGHTS, CDR2 YDEGEE. CDR3 region: CASSFGKGYFKNIQYF. CDR3 nucleotide sequence: TGTGCCAGCAGCTTCGGGAAAGGCTACTTCAAAAACATTCAGTACTTC.

The rearrangement uses TRBV27 and TRBJ2-7, with D maybe TRBD1 (6 bases). V lost 2 bases, J lost 2 bases, and 16 bases lay in between. Looked up from germline, CDR1 is MNHEY and CDR2 is SMNVEV (reference sequence). CDR3 length: 16 amino acids. The CDR3 DNA sequence: TGTGCCAGCAGTTTAAAGGGGGTAGTAGGGACCTACGAGCAGTACTTC. It is translated as CASSLKGVVGTYEQYF.

In this sample, this clonotype turned up a few times. The chain joins TRBV18 to TRBJ2-7, with D uncertain. CDR3 length equals 14 residues. The V end lost 6 bases, the J end lost 8 bases, and 20 bases lay between the germline ends. Germline V gives CDR1 KGHSH, CDR2 LQKENI. Written as DNA, the CDR3 is TGTGCCAGCTCTCCCGACGGTCCTCTCAATCAGCAGTACTTC. It translates to CASSPDGPLNQQYF.

This sequence joins TRBV6-5 and TRBJ1-1; no clear D. The V end was cut by 7 bases, the J end by 7 bases, with 22 bases between. The length of the CDR3 is 15 residues. The V gene's germline CDR1 is MNHEY and CDR2 SVGAGI. CDR3 DNA sequence: TGTGCCAGCATCCCGGACGGCCAATTGTTTAGTGAAGCTTTCTTT. Its protein product is CASIPDGQLFSEAFF.

V and J are TRBV5-1 and TRBJ1-1; unclear D gene. The CDR3 sequence is 15 residues long. Germline CDR1 reads SGHRS; CDR2 reads YFSETQ. The V gene lost 0 bases and the J gene lost 5 bases, with 14 bases spanning the gap. The CDR3 sequence: CASSLVPRGPTEAFF. In DNA, the CDR3 is TGCGCCAGCAGCTTGGTTCCTAGAGGACCGACTGAAGCTTTCTTT.